The present TCR beta chain was sequenced within a study of TIL therapy for anti-PD-1-resistant metastatic lung cancer. Study background: Most patients had lung adenocarcinoma; four tumors were EGFR-mutant, two ALK-rearranged; half smoked currently or formerly. Median tumor mutation burden was under 1.9 mutations per megabase.

Trimming cost V 8 bases and J 2 bases, with 11 bases left between them. CDR1 is SGHTA, CDR2 FQGTGA, per germline. The CDR3 consists of 13 residues. The immunoSEQ assay was v3. Each library reached some 2 million read pairs, or about 5-6.5 million at deep level. Sequencing was performed with immunoSEQ multiplex PCR; in TCRdb, only in-frame clones are kept and a portion is missing. The repertoire holds over 15,000 clones, less than 80% seen once, with 35% to 40% in the top ten. In regard to this clone: Its antigen is currently unknown.

Documented time point: pre-treatment sample, taken before nivolumab and TIL therapy. Findings and limits, study-wide: After infusion, TIL clonotypes partly replaced peripheral T cells and declined over months.

The chain is built from TRBV7-3 and TRBJ2-3, with a weak D call TRBD1 (6 bases). The sequenced sample was blood, obtained at baseline. The TCR sequence derives from a person aged 25 to 85 with non-small cell lung cancer. The CDR3 region is CASARQDTDTQYF. The CDR3 DNA sequence: TGTGCCAGCGCGAGACAGGACACAGATACGCAGTATTTT.